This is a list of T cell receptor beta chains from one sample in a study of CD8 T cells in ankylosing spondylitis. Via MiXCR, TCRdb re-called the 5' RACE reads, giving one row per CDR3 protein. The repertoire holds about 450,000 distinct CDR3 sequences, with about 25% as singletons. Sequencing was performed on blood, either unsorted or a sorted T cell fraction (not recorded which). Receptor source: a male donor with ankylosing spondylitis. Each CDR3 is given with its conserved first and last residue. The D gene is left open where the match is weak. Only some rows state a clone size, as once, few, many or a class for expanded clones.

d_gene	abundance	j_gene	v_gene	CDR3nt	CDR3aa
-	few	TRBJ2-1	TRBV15	TGTGCCACCAGCAGAGACCTATACTCCTACAATGAGCAGTTCTTC	CATSRDLYSYNEQFF
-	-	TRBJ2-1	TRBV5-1	TGCGCCAGCAGCTTGGCCCTAGTCTCCTACAATGAGCAGTTCTTC	CASSLALVSYNEQFF
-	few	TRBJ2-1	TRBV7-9	TGTGCCAGCAGCTTCCGCGAGGGCCAGGATGAGCAGTTCTTC	CASSFREGQDEQFF
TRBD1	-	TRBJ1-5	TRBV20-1	TGCAGTGCTAGAGACCGGACAGGGGGCAGCAATCAGCCCCAGCATTTT	CSARDRTGGSNQPQHF
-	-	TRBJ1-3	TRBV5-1	TGCGCCAGCCGAGATATGCCTGGAAACACCATATATTTT	CASRDMPGNTIYF
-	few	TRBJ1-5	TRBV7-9	TGTGCCAGCGGCGGGGCTACGACGGGTCAGCCCCAGCATTTT	CASGGATTGQPQHF
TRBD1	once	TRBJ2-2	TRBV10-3	TGTGCCATCAGTGAGTCGAGTCCAGGGGGCGTAAACGGGGAGCTGTTTTTT	CAISESSPGGVNGELFF
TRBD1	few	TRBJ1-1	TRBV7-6	TGTGCCAGCAGCACGCAAAACACAGGGGGCACTGAAGCTTTCTTT	CASSTQNTGGTEAFF
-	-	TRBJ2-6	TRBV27	TGTGCCAGCACCTTATTGCTCTCTGGGGCCAACGTCCTGACTTTC	CASTLLLSGANVLTF
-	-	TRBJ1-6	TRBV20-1	TGCAGCTCCCAATTACCCGCGAACGATTCACCCCTCCACTTT	CSSQLPANDSPLHF
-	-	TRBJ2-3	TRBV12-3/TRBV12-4	TGTGCCAGCAGTTTCTCACCAACGCAGTATTTT	CASSFSPTQYF
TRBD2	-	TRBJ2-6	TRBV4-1	TGCGCCAGCAGCCCTAGATTAGCGGGAGGGACAATCGGGGCCAACGTCCTGACTTTC	CASSPRLAGGTIGANVLTF
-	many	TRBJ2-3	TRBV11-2	TGTGCCAGCAGCTTAGATCGGCAGGCCCCGGCGCAGTATTTT	CASSLDRQAPAQYF
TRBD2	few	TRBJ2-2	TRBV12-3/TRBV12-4	TGTGCCAGCGCAACCTCCGGCGGGAGAAACACCGGGGAGCTGTTTTTT	CASATSGGRNTGELFF
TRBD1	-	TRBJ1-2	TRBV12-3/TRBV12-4	TGTGCCAGCAGTTTTGGACAGGGTATAACCTACTATGGCTACACCTTC	CASSFGQGITYYGYTF
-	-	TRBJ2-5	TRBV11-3	TGTGCCAGCAGCCCTAGCGTCCAAGAGACCCAGTACTTC	CASSPSVQETQYF
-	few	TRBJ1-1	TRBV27	TGTGCCAGCAGTTTATCGATTGACACTGAAGCTTTCTTT	CASSLSIDTEAFF
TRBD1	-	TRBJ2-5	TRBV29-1	TGCAGCGTTTGGGGACAGTACCAAGAGACCCAGTACTTC	CSVWGQYQETQYF
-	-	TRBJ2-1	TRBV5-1	TGCGCCAGCAGCTTGGGGGGCTTGACTAGTATCGATGAGCAGTTCTTC	CASSLGGLTSIDEQFF
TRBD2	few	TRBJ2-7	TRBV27	TGTGCCAGCAGTCCGAGATCTAGCGGGGCTAGCTCCTACGAGCAGTACTTC	CASSPRSSGASSYEQYF
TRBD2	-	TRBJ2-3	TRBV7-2	TGTGCCAGCAGCCCTGGGACTAGCGGAGATACGCAGTATTTT	CASSPGTSGDTQYF
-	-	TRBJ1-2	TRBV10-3	TGTGCCATCAGGAAGGGGGAAGGTGGCTACACCTTC	CAIRKGEGGYTF
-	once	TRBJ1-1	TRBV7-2	TGTGCCAGCAGCCCCCGGGGCTCCGGTGGCACTGAAGCTTTCTTT	CASSPRGSGGTEAFF
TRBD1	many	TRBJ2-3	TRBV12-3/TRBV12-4	TGTGCCAGCATTCCGGGACAGGGAGGTACGCAGTATTTT	CASIPGQGGTQYF
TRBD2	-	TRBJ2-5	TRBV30	TGTGCCTGCCAGGGGATTACTAGCGGGAGAAGAGAGACCCAGTACTTC	CACQGITSGRRETQYF
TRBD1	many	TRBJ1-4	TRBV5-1	TGCGCCAGCAGCTTGGGGTCGACAGGGGGACGTGAAAAACTGTTTTTT	CASSLGSTGGREKLFF
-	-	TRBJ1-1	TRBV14	TGTGCCAGCAGCAAGGGAAGGAACACTGAAGCTTTCTTT	CASSKGRNTEAFF
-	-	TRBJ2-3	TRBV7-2	TGTGCCAGCAGCTTAATATGGTCTGGGACAGATACGCAGTATTTT	CASSLIWSGTDTQYF
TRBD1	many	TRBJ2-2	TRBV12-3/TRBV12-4	TGTGCCAGCAGACAACAGCAGGGGGCCGGGGAGCTGTTTTTT	CASRQQQGAGELFF
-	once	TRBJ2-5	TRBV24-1	TGTGCCACCAGTGATTCACGGACCCCGGGAGAGACCCAGTACTTC	CATSDSRTPGETQYF
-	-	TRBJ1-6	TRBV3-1	TGTGCCAGCAGCCAAGATAATTCACCCCTCCACTTT	CASSQDNSPLHF
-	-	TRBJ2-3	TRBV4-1	TGCGCCAGCAGCCAAGTCGGTAGAACAGGCCTATTCGGTCCAGATACGCAGTATTTT	CASSQVGRTGLFGPDTQYF
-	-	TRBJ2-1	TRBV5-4	TGTGCCAGCAGCCTGACCGCGAGCCTCTACAATGAGCAGTTCTTC	CASSLTASLYNEQFF
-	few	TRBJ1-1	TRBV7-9	TGTGCCAGCAGCGACAAAGACAGGAACACTGAAGCTTTCTTT	CASSDKDRNTEAFF
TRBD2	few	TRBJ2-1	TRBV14	TGTGCCACCGCTAGCGGCTCCTACAATGAGCAGTTCTTC	CATASGSYNEQFF
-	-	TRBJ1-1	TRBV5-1	TGCGCCAGCAGCTTGGCCGGGGGGGGACCCTTCTCCATGAACACTGAAGCTTTCTTT	CASSLAGGGPFSMNTEAFF
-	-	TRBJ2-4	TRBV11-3	TGTGCCAGCAGCTACGAGCTCGGGGCCAAAAACATTCAGTACTTC	CASSYELGAKNIQYF
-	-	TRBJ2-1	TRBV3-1	TGTGCCAGCAGCCAAGATTTCCTCCCCTACAATGAGCAGTTCTTC	CASSQDFLPYNEQFF